This entry lists 9 T cell receptor beta chains sequenced from one sample in a study of siplizumab effects on memory and regulatory T cells. Clones were sequenced by immunoSEQ multiplex PCR, and TCRdb holds only the in-frame ones, with some missing. The repertoire consists of about 80,000 clones, with 95% occurring once and the leading ten covering less than 20%. Input material: CD8+ T cells sorted from blood. Receptor source: a human donor in good health.

The chain links TRBV6-5 to TRBJ2-7, with TRBD1 as a possible D gene (6 bases). This CDR3 spans 14 amino acids. Trimming removed 0 bases at V and 4 bases at J, with 10 bases between. The germline V gene has CDR1 MNHEY and CDR2 SVGAGI. CDR3 sequence: CASSYSMGTYEQYF. The DNA of the CDR3 is TGTGCCAGCAGTTACTCGATGGGGACATACGAGCAGTACTTC.

This chain's CDR3 is CAGRRTDTQYF. The CDR3 region has the DNA TGTGCCGGCCGACGCACAGATACGCAGTATTTT. This sequence joins TRBV7-9 and TRBJ2-3; D gene uncertain. The V gene's germline CDR1 is SEHNR and CDR2 FQNEAQ (reference sequence). The CDR3 is 11 residues long. V was cut by 11 bases and J by 1 base, with 7 bases left in between.

The gene calls are TRBV10-3 and TRBJ1-5; 7 bases match TRBD1. The CDR3 sequence is 18 residues long. Germline assignment: CDR1 ENHRY and CDR2 SYGVKD. Trimming at V came to 3 bases and at J to 0 bases, leaving 11 bases not matched to a gene. DNA for the CDR3: TGTGCCATCAGTGAAGAACCGGGACAGATTTATAGCAATCAGCCCCAGCATTTT. It yields the protein CAISEEPGQIYSNQPQHF.

This clone was detected once. The J gene is TRBJ2-7, the V gene TRBV5-1; D remains unclear. The CDR3 is made up of 13 amino acids. V was pared by 0 bases and J by 3 bases, with 7 bases between. Germline assignment: CDR1 SGHRS and CDR2 YFSETQ. CDR3 nucleotides: TGCGCCAGCAGCTTGGAAACCGACTACGAGCAGTACTTC. It yields the protein CASSLETDYEQYF.

The CDR3 sequence: CASSYWDSYEQYF. Here the CDR3 DNA reads TGTGCCAGCAGTTACTGGGACTCGTACGAGCAGTACTTC. The chain has TRBV6-5 and TRBJ2-7, with D perhaps matching TRBD2 (6 bases). CDR3 length equals 13 residues. Germline V lookup: CDR1 MNHEY, CDR2 SVGAGI. The ends were cut back, 1 base at V and 4 bases at J, with 8 bases in the middle.

This clone was picked up one time. The chain joins TRBV5-4 to TRBJ1-2, with TRBD1 matching over 10 bases. CDR1 is SGHNT, CDR2 YYREEE, per germline (reference sequence). V trimming: 5 bases; J trimming: 6 bases; junction bases outside the gene matches: 7. This CDR3 is 14 amino acids long. Here the CDR3 reads CASRSGTGAHGYTF. The CDR3 DNA reads TGTGCCAGCAGATCCGGGACAGGGGCACATGGCTACACCTTC.

The chain couples TRBV5-4 to TRBJ1-2, with no clear D. V gave up 4 bases and J gave up 0 bases, with 13 bases separating them. CDR3 length: 15 residues. CDR1 SGHNT and CDR2 YYREEE come from the germline V gene (reference sequence). The CDR3 reads CASSPRTESNYGYTF. The CDR3 DNA reads TGTGCCAGCAGCCCTCGGACGGAATCTAACTATGGCTACACCTTC. Full variable domain (missing parts from reference TRBV5-4 and TRBJ1-2): ETGVTQSPTHLIKTRGQQVTLRCSSQSGHNTVSWYQQALGQGPQFIFQYYREEENGRGNFPPRFSGLQFPNYSSELNVNALELDDSALYLCASSPRTESNYGYTFGSGTRLTVV.

The V and J genes are TRBV11-2 and TRBJ2-7; TRBD1 matches at 8 bases. The germline V gene encodes CDR1 SGHAT and CDR2 FQNNGV. CDR3 length: 17 residues. The V gene end was trimmed by 0 bases and the J gene end by 2 bases; junction bases not matched to a gene: 9. The CDR3 sequence: CASSLERLRQGPYEQYF. CDR3 nucleotide sequence: TGTGCCAGCAGCTTAGAACGGCTGAGACAGGGGCCCTACGAGCAGTACTTC.

This rearrangement joins TRBV5-4 to TRBJ2-3; 16 nucleotides agree with TRBD2. Losses at the gene ends were 4 bases for V and 0 bases for J; bases not matched to a gene: 11. Germline V gene sequence: CDR1 SGHNT, CDR2 YYREEE (reference sequence). The CDR3 contains 20 residues. In DNA form, the CDR3 reads TGTGCCAGCAGCGGGCCGGGACTAGCGGGAGGGCCTTTTAGCACAGATACGCAGTATTTT. This gives the protein CASSGPGLAGGPFSTDTQYF.